This passage covers 8 T cell receptor beta chains from one sample sequenced in a study of blood T cell repertoires in COVID-19. This table comes from immunoSEQ multiplex PCR, and its TCRdb copy is limited to in-frame clones, with some not included. This table has a few hundred thousand clones, about 90% appearing once. The sequenced sample was peripheral blood. The origin of the receptors is a man in his forties or fifties with acute or convalescent COVID-19.

The chain carries TRBV29-1 and TRBJ1-2; no definite D call. Germline V CDR1 and CDR2: SQVTM, ANQGSEA. This CDR3 spans 10 amino acids. V lost 3 bases and J lost 8, with 7 bases in between. The CDR3 DNA is TGCAGCGTTGAGAGCCCGGGCTACACCTTC. The encoded protein is CSVESPGYTF.

The chain links TRBV19 to TRBJ2-1, with 7 bases identical to TRBD2. The CDR3 loop spans 15 amino acids. Trimming took 5 bases from V and 0 from J; bases not matched to a gene: 4. CDR1 is LNHDA and CDR2 is SQIVND in the germline V gene (reference sequence). DNA of the CDR3: TGTGCCAGTAGTGGGCTAGCGGTCTCCTACAATGAGCAGTTCTTC. Its protein is CASSGLAVSYNEQFF.

The chain employs TRBV11-2 and TRBJ2-7; 7 bases fit TRBD2. The trim removed 1 base at V and 0 bases at J, leaving 6 bases unmatched. Germline lookup yields CDR1 SGHAT and CDR2 FQNNGV. This CDR3 spans 16 amino acids. For the CDR3, the DNA is TGTGCCAGCAGCTTAGCCCCCAGCGGGACCTCCTACGAGCAGTACTTC. This translates into CASSLAPSGTSYEQYF.

The chain employs TRBV4-1 and TRBJ1-2; weak D call: TRBD1 (5 bases). Germline V gene sequence: CDR1 MGHRA, CDR2 YSYEKL. V was clipped by 1 base and J by 1 base, with 7 bases between them. This CDR3 contains 14 residues. The CDR3 DNA is TGCGCCAGCAGCCAAGTGGGGGGTAACTATGGCTACACCTTC. Its translation: CASSQVGGNYGYTF.

This chain joins TRBV7-9 and TRBJ2-1; no clear D gene. CDR1 and CDR2 from the germline V gene are SEHNR and FQNEAQ (reference sequence). The CDR3 runs 15 residues. The V and J ends lost 5 bases and 1 base respectively, with 12 bases between them. The CDR3 is CASSPRPVSYNEQFF. DNA of the CDR3: TGTGCCAGCAGCCCGAGGCCGGTTTCCTACAATGAGCAGTTCTTC.

V gene TRBV5-1 combines with J gene TRBJ2-5; a weak D match, TRBD2 (5 bases). CDR1 and CDR2 (germline): SGHRS, YFSETQ. This CDR3 spans 15 amino acids. The V end was cut by 4 bases, the J end by 1 base, with 14 bases between. CDR3 sequence (DNA): TGCGCCAGCAGCAGAACCTCCGGGGTCCAAGAGACCCAGTACTTC. Protein: CASSRTSGVQETQYF. Complete variable domain (other parts from reference TRBV5-1 and TRBJ2-5): KAGVTQTPRYLIKTRGQQVTLSCSPISGHRSVSWYQQTPGQGLQFLFEYFSETQRNKGNFPGRFSGRQFSNSRSEMNVSTLELGDSALYLCASSRTSGVQETQYFGPGTRLLVL.

The chain joins TRBV6-5 to TRBJ1-1, with D possibly being TRBD1 (6 bases). The CDR3 covers 14 residues. V was shortened by 6 bases and J by 1 base, with 12 bases between the two germline ends. Germline-derived CDR1 and CDR2 are MNHEY and SVGAGI. The CDR3 here is CASRRDTSNTEAFF. The CDR3 DNA follows: TGTGCCAGCAGGAGGGACACTTCGAACACTGAAGCTTTCTTT.

The chain employs TRBV4-1 and TRBJ1-4; no definite D call. This CDR3 has 15 residues. The germline V gene encodes CDR1 MGHRA and CDR2 YSYEKL. Trimming left V 2 bases short and J 8 bases short, with 15 bases between. This chain's CDR3 is CASSQLAGFGEKLFF. The CDR3 DNA reads TGCGCCAGCAGCCAACTCGCGGGGTTCGGGGAAAAACTGTTTTTT.